This entry lists 16 T cell receptor beta chains sequenced from one sample in a study of shared clonotypes between healthy human individuals. Generated by immunoSEQ multiplex PCR, the TCRdb table keeps only in-frame clones and is missing some. The sample lists hundreds of thousands of clones; less than 98% were seen once. The sample was naive CD4+ T cells sorted from blood. The subset: CD45RA+ positively selected. The receptor set was obtained from a woman aged 25 to 45 in good health.

The CDR3 sequence is CASSLDPGRPKAFF. CDR3 in DNA: TGTGCCAGCAGCTTAGATCCTGGGCGCCCAAAGGCTTTCTTT. The chain joins TRBV7-2 to TRBJ1-1; unclear D gene. V shed 1 base and J shed 11 bases, with 17 bases lying between them. The CDR3 has 14 residues. Germline V gene lookup returns CDR1 SGHTA and CDR2 FQGNSA.

The V gene is TRBV5-4, the J gene TRBJ2-5; 9 nucleotides agree with TRBD2. Germline trimming cut 9 bases from V and 1 base from J; bases unmatched to any gene: 7. This CDR3 region has 14 residues. Germline assignment: CDR1 SGHNT and CDR2 YYREEE (reference sequence). The CDR3 DNA follows: TGTGCCACCCGGACTAGCGTAACCCAAGAGACCCAGTACTTC. It yields the protein CATRTSVTQETQYF. The variable domain in full, with the rest retrieved from reference TRBV5-4 and TRBJ2-5, is ETGVTQSPTHLIKTRGQQVTLRCSSQSGHNTVSWYQQALGQGPQFIFQYYREEENGRGNFPPRFSGLQFPNYSSELNVNALELDDSALYLCATRTSVTQETQYFGPGTRLLVL.

The chain is built from TRBV5-6 and TRBJ2-5; 12 bases fit TRBD2. With V trimmed by 5 bases and J by 5 bases, 4 bases remained unmatched. Per the germline V gene, CDR1 is SGHDT and CDR2 is YYEEEE. This CDR3 contains 14 residues. This chain's CDR3 is CASRGTSGWETQYF. CDR3 coding DNA: TGTGCCAGCAGAGGGACTAGCGGGTGGGAGACCCAGTACTTC.

The chain couples TRBV10-1 to TRBJ1-2, with D unclear. Germline V gives CDR1 WNHNN, CDR2 SYGVQD (reference sequence). V was trimmed by 9 bases and J by 2 bases, leaving 10 bases between them. The CDR3 length is 12 residues. CDR3 nucleotides: TGCGCCAGTAGCCCAGGCAACTATGGCTACACCTTC. Protein sequence: CASSPGNYGYTF.

The rearrangement uses TRBV5-1 and TRBJ2-5; 8 bases align to TRBD1. V was clipped by 4 bases and J by 5 bases; unmatched bases: 10. This CDR3 has 15 residues. From germline, CDR1 is SGHRS and CDR2 YFSETQ. The CDR3 DNA follows: TGCGCCAGCAGCCCCAGGCAGGGGGCGCGTGAGACCCAGTACTTC. Translation: CASSPRQGARETQYF.

This chain connects TRBV28 to TRBJ2-3; D is perhaps TRBD1 (5 bases). Trimming stripped 3 bases from V and 3 bases from J, with 13 bases between. The germline V gene encodes CDR1 MDHEN and CDR2 SYDVKM. The length of the CDR3 is 15 residues. The CDR3 sequence is CASSLGQWKTDTQYF. In DNA, the CDR3 is TGTGCCAGCAGTTTGGGGCAGTGGAAGACAGATACGCAGTATTTT.

The CDR3 protein is CASSQLHRGRRTGELFF. Here the CDR3 DNA reads TGTGCCAGCAGCCAGCTTCACAGGGGGCGGAGGACCGGGGAGCTGTTTTTT. This chain connects TRBV4-2 to TRBJ2-2; 9 bases agree with TRBD1. Germline lookup yields CDR1 LGHNA and CDR2 YNFKEQ. Trimming removed 3 bases from V and 5 bases from J; junction bases left unmatched: 10. The CDR3 runs 17 residues.

This chain connects TRBV6-5 to TRBJ2-1; 9 nucleotides match TRBD1. Trimming took 11 bases from V and 9 from J; bases not matched to a gene: 8. Germline V gives CDR1 MNHEY, CDR2 SVGAGI. The CDR3 contains 12 residues. The CDR3 DNA follows: TGTGCCGTACAGGGGGCCACAAGTGAGCAGTTCTTC. It specifies CAVQGATSEQFF.

V and J are TRBV5-1 and TRBJ1-2; 7 positions match TRBD1. Looked up from germline, CDR1 is SGHRS and CDR2 is YFSETQ. The CDR3 consists of 14 residues. V trimming: 7 bases; J trimming: 0 bases; junction bases outside the gene matches: 6. Written as DNA, the CDR3 is TGCGCCAGCCACACCGACAGGGCTAACTATGGCTACACCTTC. Translating it yields CASHTDRANYGYTF.

The chain links TRBV6-5 to TRBJ2-4, with 9 nucleotides matching TRBD1. Looked up from germline, CDR1 is MNHEY and CDR2 is SVGAGI. V lost 5 bases, J lost 9 bases, and 5 bases stayed unmatched. This CDR3 has 13 residues. The CDR3 DNA follows: TGTGCCAGCAGTCGGGACAGGGCGGGCATTCAGTACTTC. The encoded protein is CASSRDRAGIQYF.

This chain joins TRBV6-5 and TRBJ2-3, with D possibly matching TRBD2 (5 bases). CDR3 length: 15 amino acids. Germline loops: CDR1 MNHEY, CDR2 SVGAGI. V gave up 0 bases and J gave up 4 bases, with 11 bases separating them. Written as DNA, the CDR3 is TGTGCCAGCAGTTACTCCCCGGCAGCGGCAGATACGCAGTATTTT. It is translated as CASSYSPAAADTQYF.

The chain combines TRBV2 with TRBJ2-7; 10 bases agree with TRBD2. Unmatched junction bases numbered 9, after V lost 3 bases and J lost 4 bases. CDR1 SNHLY and CDR2 FYNNEI come from the germline V gene. The CDR3 loop spans 16 amino acids. In DNA, the CDR3 is TGTGCCAGCAGTGACTTTCTTTCTAGCGGGAGTTACGAGCAGTACTTC. Protein: CASSDFLSSGSYEQYF.

V and J are TRBV5-1 and TRBJ2-3, with 7 nucleotides matching TRBD2. The CDR3 contains 15 residues. V lost 2 bases and J lost 1; bases outside the gene matches: 4. Germline V gene data show CDR1 as SGHRS and CDR2 as YFSETQ. The CDR3 protein is CASSFGSGRTDTQYF. The CDR3, as DNA: TGCGCCAGCAGCTTTGGTAGCGGGCGCACAGATACGCAGTATTTT.

V gene TRBV19 combines with J gene TRBJ2-6; either TRBD1 or TRBD2 may supply D (6 bases each). Germline CDR1 reads LNHDA; CDR2 reads SQIVND (reference sequence). V was pared by 5 bases and J by 0 bases, with 14 bases between. This CDR3 is 17 amino acids long. CDR3 residues: CASSARGGSSGANVLTF. The CDR3 coding sequence is TGTGCCAGTAGTGCCAGAGGGGGGTCCTCTGGGGCCAACGTCCTGACTTTC.

The chain uses TRBV20-1 and TRBJ1-2; D not certain. V was pared by 3 bases and J by 4 bases, with 6 bases between. Germline CDR1 is DFQATT and CDR2 is SNEGSKA (reference sequence). This CDR3 has 11 amino acids. The CDR3 coding sequence is TGCAGTGCTAGTCCCGTCTATGGCTACACCTTC. This codes for CSASPVYGYTF.

This rearrangement joins TRBV2 to TRBJ2-6, with D unclear. CDR1 and CDR2 from the germline V gene are SNHLY and FYNNEI. The CDR3 runs to 16 residues. Trimming stripped 1 base from V and 2 bases from J, with 9 bases between. In DNA form, the CDR3 reads TGTGCCAGCAGTGAAGGAGTTAGAACTGGGGCCAACGTCCTGACTTTC. This encodes CASSEGVRTGANVLTF.